These 6 T cell receptor beta chains were all obtained from the same sample, sequenced in a study of blood T cell repertoires in COVID-19. Assay: immunoSEQ multiplex PCR; the TCRdb copy retains only in-frame clones and omits some. The sample consists of roughly 200,000 clones, 70% to 80% of them appearing once. The specimen sequenced was peripheral blood. The origin of the receptors is a man over 45 who had recovered from COVID-19.

V and J are TRBV27 and TRBJ1-1; D is unresolved. From germline, CDR1 is MNHEY and CDR2 SMNVEV (reference sequence). Between the trimmed V and J ends, which lost 7 bases and 4 bases, there was a span of 13 bases. The CDR3 has 13 amino acids. As DNA, the CDR3 is TGTGCCAGCACCCAATGGGAGGGCACTGAAGCTTTCTTT. The encoded protein is CASTQWEGTEAFF.

The chain uses TRBV14 and TRBJ1-5, with 7 bases that match TRBD1. The germline V gene has CDR1 SGHDN and CDR2 FVKESK. The trim removed 4 bases at V and 2 bases at J, leaving 5 bases unmatched. This CDR3 comprises 15 residues. This CDR3 reads CASSPGTAGNQPQHF. CDR3 nucleotides: TGTGCCAGCAGCCCAGGGACAGCGGGCAATCAGCCCCAGCATTTT.

This clone was counted only a few times. The rearrangement links TRBV29-1 to TRBJ1-5, with unresolved D. The CDR3 consists of 12 residues. The germline CDR1 and CDR2 sequences are SQVTM and ANQGSEA. Between the trimmed V and J ends, which lost 4 bases and 5 bases, there was a span of 9 bases. CDR3 residues: CSVGVGDQPQHF. The CDR3 bases are TGCAGCGTTGGGGTGGGCGATCAGCCCCAGCATTTT.

The V and J genes are TRBV10-3 and TRBJ2-7; D might be TRBD2 (6 bases). The CDR3 has 13 amino acids. Germline V CDR1 and CDR2: ENHRY, SYGVKD. Trimming pared 6 bases from V and 9 bases from J, leaving 18 bases between. CDR3 sequence reads: CAIRGRSDGGQYF. CDR3 nucleotide sequence: TGTGCCATCAGGGGACGTTCCGACGGGGGGCAGTACTTC.

V gene TRBV3-1 (or the pseudogene TRBV3-2) combines with J gene TRBJ1-6, with 9 bases identical to TRBD1. CDR3 length: 16 amino acids. Germline lookup yields CDR1 LGHDT and CDR2 YNNKEL (reference sequence). J lost 7 bases, V lost 6 bases, and 10 bases had no gene match. DNA for the CDR3: TGTGCCAGCAGGTCAGGAGACAGGGGGGGGAATTCACCCCTCCACTTT. Translating it yields CASRSGDRGGNSPLHF.

A few counts support this clone. The chain is built from TRBV5-1 and TRBJ2-5; 8 bases are a match to TRBD1. The germline V gene encodes CDR1 SGHRS and CDR2 YFSETQ. Germline trimming cut 0 bases from V and 9 bases from J; bases unmatched to any gene: 10. The CDR3 length is 15 residues. Here the CDR3 reads CASSLESGRGHPQYF. The CDR3 DNA reads as TGCGCCAGCAGCTTGGAATCGGGCAGGGGGCATCCCCAGTACTTC.